The next 13 T cell receptor beta chains were all read from a single sample in a study of regulatory T cells in long-lasting Graves disease. Arm-PCR of CDR3 regions with iRepertoire HTBI primers generated TCR beta libraries. TCRdb reprocessed the multiplex PCR reads via MiXCR and lists one record per CDR3 protein. Of 400,000 to 500,000 distinct CDR3 sequences in the sample, 11% to 15% were seen once. Time point in this sample: newly diagnosed GD, antithyroid drugs for less than 3 months. The TCR library was made from RNA extracted from PBMCs. This sample also belongs to another study, concerning T cells in Graves' hyperthyroidism and ophthalmopathy.

This sample comprised peripheral blood mononuclear cells (PBMCs), obtained at new diagnosis, from a patient treated with antithyroid drugs. The receptors were gathered from a woman in her forties or fifties with Graves disease.

The chain is built from TRBV29-1 and TRBJ1-4; D is unresolved. The V gene's germline CDR1 is SQVTM and CDR2 ANQGSEA. V gave up 7 bases and J gave up 7 bases, with 19 bases separating them. The CDR3 has 14 residues. CDR3 residues: CSALILERGEKLFF. CDR3 DNA sequence: TGCAGCGCTTTGATTCTAGAAAGAGGTGAAAAACTGTTTTTT.

This clonotype has only a few counts. V is TRBV19 and J is TRBJ2-1; D call uncertain. V was pared by 1 base and J by 0 bases, with 16 bases between. CDR1 is LNHDA, CDR2 SQIVND, per germline (reference sequence). The length of the CDR3 is 18 residues. CDR3 in amino acids: CASSIVPLAASSYNEQFF. As DNA, the CDR3 is TGTGCCAGTAGTATAGTTCCCTTAGCAGCCAGCTCCTACAATGAGCAGTTCTTC.

This clonotype was seen many times. The chain is built from TRBV2 and TRBJ2-5; D perhaps matches TRBD2 (5 bases). Germline assignment: CDR1 SNHLY and CDR2 FYNNEI. This CDR3 region has 15 residues. V lost 1 base and J 5 bases, leaving 14 bases between the germline ends. CDR3 DNA: TGTGCCAGCAGTGAAGAAGAACACGGGATGGAGACCCAGTACTTC. It encodes CASSEEEHGMETQYF.

This clonotype occurred a few times. This chain connects TRBV10-3 to TRBJ1-1; D is unclear. V was trimmed by 6 bases and J by 0 bases, leaving 8 bases between them. CDR3 length: 13 residues. Germline values: CDR1 ENHRY, CDR2 SYGVKD. The CDR3 reads CAISDTVNTEAFF. Here the CDR3 DNA reads TGTGCCATCAGCGATACCGTGAACACTGAAGCTTTCTTT.

This clonotype was detected many times. The chain has TRBV28 and TRBJ1-3; TRBD1 matches 7 bases. The V gene's germline CDR1 is MDHEN and CDR2 SYDVKM. V shed 5 bases and J 5 bases; nucleotides not matched to a gene: 12. CDR3 length equals 16 residues. The CDR3 region is CASSIGTAALRNTIYF. CDR3 nucleotides: TGTGCCAGCAGTATCGGGACAGCGGCCTTGAGAAACACCATATATTTT.

This clonotype came up many times. The V and J genes are TRBV12-3 or TRBV12-4 and TRBJ2-5; weak D call: TRBD2 (5 bases). The V and J ends lost 7 bases and 5 bases respectively, with 14 bases between them. The CDR3 spans 13 residues. In nucleotides, the CDR3 is TGTGCCAGCACCTCTCAGCGGAGGGAGACCCAGTACTTC. This translates into CASTSQRRETQYF.

There are many counts of this clonotype. V gene TRBV30 combines with J gene TRBJ2-5; a possible D gene is TRBD1 (6 bases). V dropped 0 bases and J dropped 5 bases, with 10 bases sitting between them. The CDR3 sequence is 13 residues long. The germline CDR1 and CDR2 sequences are GTSNPN and SVGIG (reference sequence). The CDR3 sequence is CAWSVRGWETQYF. CDR3 in DNA: TGTGCCTGGAGTGTCAGGGGCTGGGAGACCCAGTACTTC.

The sample holds many counts of this clonotype. The V and J genes are TRBV28 and TRBJ2-7; D is unresolved. Germline loops: CDR1 MDHEN, CDR2 SYDVKM. The V end lost 4 bases, the J end lost 3 bases, and 10 bases lay between the germline ends. The length of the CDR3 is 13 residues. CDR3 sequence (DNA): TGTGCCAGCAGTTCCCTAGTTAACTACGAGCAGTACTTC. Amino acids: CASSSLVNYEQYF.

Ten or more counts support this clonotype. The CDR3 DNA sequence: TGTGCCTGGAGAGAGTCAGCCGGGGAGCTGTTTTTT. Its protein product is CAWRESAGELFF. J is TRBJ2-2 and V is TRBV30; D gene unclear. Trimming left V 3 bases short and J 6 bases short, with 8 bases between. Germline CDR1 reads GTSNPN; CDR2 reads SVGIG (reference sequence). The CDR3 totals 12 residues.

This clonotype has ten or more counts. The chain has TRBV11-2 and TRBJ2-1; 7 bases agree with TRBD1. Germline CDR1 is SGHAT and CDR2 is FQNNGV. J lost 4 bases, V lost 5 bases, and 11 bases had no gene match. The CDR3 extends over 16 amino acids. CDR3 residues: CASSLLSGTAYNEQFF. CDR3 bases: TGTGCCAGCAGCCTCCTCTCCGGGACAGCTTACAATGAGCAGTTCTTC.

This clonotype was seen a few times. The V gene is TRBV28, the J gene TRBJ1-4; 7 bases fit TRBD1. The germline gives CDR1 MDHEN, CDR2 SYDVKM. V lost 6 bases and J lost 6; bases outside the gene matches: 10. The CDR3 runs to 15 residues. For the CDR3, the DNA is TGTGCCAGCAGCTTTCCCGACAGGGTCTATGAAAAACTGTTTTTT. It encodes CASSFPDRVYEKLFF.

This clonotype appeared many times. The chain uses TRBV29-1 and TRBJ1-1, with D tentatively TRBD1 (6 bases). Per the germline V gene, CDR1 is SQVTM and CDR2 is ANQGSEA. The CDR3 consists of 12 residues. V lost 6 bases and J 1 base, leaving 9 bases between the germline ends. The CDR3 spells CSVQQGNTEAFF. In nucleotides, the CDR3 is TGCAGCGTCCAACAGGGGAACACTGAAGCTTTCTTT.

The table lists this clonotype with many counts. The V call is TRBV12-3 or TRBV12-4, the J call TRBJ2-5, with TRBD1 matching over 7 bases. This CDR3 has 12 residues. J was trimmed by 7 bases and V by 3 bases; bases with no gene match: 2. CDR3 sequence: CASSFYRGTQYF. The CDR3 DNA reads as TGTGCCAGCAGTTTCTACAGGGGGACCCAGTACTTC.